This T cell receptor (beta chain) was sequenced during a study of cytomegalovirus exposure and HLA in healthy donors. This clone was seen a few times. As yet, its antigen is unknown. CDR1 and CDR2 from the germline V gene are MNHEY and SVGAGI. Trimming cost V 5 bases and J 0 bases, with 11 bases left between them. The CDR3 spans 15 residues. Findings of the study overall: In a later analysis, 17,000 or so TCR beta sequences were associated with HLA alleles at 0.05 false discovery rate. The authors considered a cluster of highly shared sequence variants likely to be a sequencing artifact.

Both 60 Vbeta primers and 13 Jbeta primers went into the PCR. Sequencing used immunoSEQ multiplex PCR; TCRdb keeps in-frame clones, though not all of them. The sample records tens of thousands of clones, 65% to 85% being singletons. The V gene is TRBV6-5, the J gene TRBJ1-5, with D possibly being TRBD1 (5 bases). The sample taken for sequencing was PBMCs. This receptor was obtained from a girl aged 2 to 10 in good health and CMV-seropositive. CDR3 nucleotide sequence: TGTGCCAGCAGTCGCAGGGAGGCTAGCAATCAGCCCCAGCATTTT. Translated, it gives CASSRREASNQPQHF.